This T cell receptor (beta chain) derives from a study of cytomegalovirus exposure and HLA in healthy donors. In this sample, this clone turned up a few times. What it binds is unknown. The PCR employed 60 Vbeta primers together with 13 Jbeta primers. TCRdb's table, derived via immunoSEQ multiplex PCR, lists solely in-frame clones and lacks some. The sample has over 150,000 clones, around 78% seen once; the top ten hold over 2.5%. Trimming at V came to 9 bases and at J to 7 bases, leaving 6 bases not matched to a gene. This CDR3 is 13 amino acids long. Germline values: CDR1 LNHDA, CDR2 SQIVND (reference sequence). Broader study findings: Indistinguishable V segments such as TRBV6-2 and TRBV6-3 were excluded. The study labeled about 160 TCR beta chains cytomegalovirus-associated.

This chain links TRBV19 with TRBJ1-2; TRBD1 matches at 12 bases. Input material: PBMCs. The TCR comes from a woman aged 50 to 60 in good health and CMV-seropositive. DNA of the CDR3: TGTGCCAGCGGGACAGGGGGCGTTTTTGGCTACACCTTC. Translated: CASGTGGVFGYTF.